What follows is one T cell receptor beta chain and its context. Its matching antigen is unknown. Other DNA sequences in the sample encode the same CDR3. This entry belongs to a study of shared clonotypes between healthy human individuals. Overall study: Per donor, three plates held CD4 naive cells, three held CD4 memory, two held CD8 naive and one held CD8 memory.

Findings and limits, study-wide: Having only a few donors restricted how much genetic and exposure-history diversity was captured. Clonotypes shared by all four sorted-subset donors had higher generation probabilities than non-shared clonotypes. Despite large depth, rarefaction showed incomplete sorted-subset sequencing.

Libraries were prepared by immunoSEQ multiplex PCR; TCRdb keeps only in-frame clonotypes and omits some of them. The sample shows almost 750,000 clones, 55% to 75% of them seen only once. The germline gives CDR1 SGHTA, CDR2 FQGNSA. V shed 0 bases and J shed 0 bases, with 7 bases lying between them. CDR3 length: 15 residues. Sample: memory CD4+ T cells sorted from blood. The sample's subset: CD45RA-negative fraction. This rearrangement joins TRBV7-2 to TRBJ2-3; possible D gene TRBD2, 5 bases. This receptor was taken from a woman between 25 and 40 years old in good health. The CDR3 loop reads CASSLAAVSTDTQYF. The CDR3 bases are TGTGCCAGCAGCTTAGCAGCGGTGAGCACAGATACGCAGTATTTT.